This T cell receptor (beta chain) stems from a study of shared clonotypes between healthy human individuals (dated by TCRdb to 2018 to 2021). Study-wide context: A couple of women and a few men aged 18 to 49 years were included in the cohort. To estimate repertoire size and how much clonotype sharing occurs between individuals, the study deeply sequenced the blood TCR repertoires of roughly 5 healthy adults. To increase sequencing depth and limit assay-specific biases, different laboratories used diverse techniques to prepare libraries and sequence TCR repertoires. Leukapheresis yielded between about 0.9 and 8.9 billion PBMCs per donor.

The donors were healthy, HIV-negative adults who had no recently reported acute infections or vaccinations. Every donor was a Caucasian adult residing in Nashville, Tennessee, USA. For unsorted samples, some 90 million PBMCs were counted and genomic DNA was extracted with the QIAamp DNA Blood Mini kit. Blood was obtained by leukapheresis, after which PBMCs were separated by Ficoll-Histopaque density gradient centrifugation and cryopreserved in liquid nitrogen vapor phase. Here is what the overall study found, with its caveats: The small number of donors limited the genetic and exposure-history diversity represented. Sampling was restricted to blood, and TCR repertoires in tissue are likely to differ from TCR repertoires in blood. Pairwise subsampling indicated that sequencing depth was expected to affect the degree of clonotype sharing among donors.

Using the deep immunoSEQ assay, multiplex PCR amplified TCR CDR3 regions from genomic DNA. Extracted genomic DNA from each cell subset was spread evenly across all wells of several immunoSEQ 96-well plates, with each plate serving as a replicate. For unsorted PBMC, approximately 310 ng genomic DNA, equal to 30,000 or so T cell genomes, was loaded into each replicate PCR. Genomic DNA from unsorted PBMC was sequenced over ten immunoSEQ deep assay plates. Purified libraries were measured with a Qubit 3.0 fluorometer, size-checked on a Bioanalyzer 2100, and measured again with the KAPA Library Quantification kit. Every immunoSEQ 96-well plate was sequenced on a separate single-read 150-cycle Illumina NextSeq 550 flow cell. As for the authors' bioinformatics: Because the immunoSEQ output included only junctional sequences and no quality scores, the filtering could not be the same as the filtering used for full-length reads. Sequences were annotated with PyIR, a Python wrapper for IgBLAST v1.9, using IMGT germline references to assign V/J genes and CDR3. Reads with weak V/J assignments (E-value above 1e-6), missing CDR3, stop codons, out-of-frame junctions, or ambiguous translated residues were removed. A V3J clonotype was defined by an identical inferred V gene, J gene, and CDR3 amino acid sequence. The percentage overlap between two repertoires was calculated by dividing the number of shared unique clonotypes by the size of the smaller repertoire. RTK rarefaction, the Chao1 estimator, and Recon v2.1 estimates of unobserved clonotypes were used to assess repertoire richness. Sourced from immuneACCESS, this table was stored by TCRdb with only in-frame sequences that have V and J called. A share of the clones is absent; for the studies checked, an unresolved V gene accounts for under half, and the remainder has no known explanation. Clone size and V and J calls were adopted from that table, with D and trimming inferred from the DNA. The sample includes fewer than 600,000 clones, with around 78% observed a single time. The top ten hold more than 10% of the sample.

Regarding this clone: Its target antigen remains unknown. It has no much larger one-base neighbor in the sample; base qualities were not kept.

The sequenced sample was PBMCs. This receptor was obtained from a woman aged 35 to 49 in good health. Some clones in this sample may be carry-over from other donors' samples.

The sequenced DNA: TGCAGCGCCCACCACGGGGGTACCGGGGAGCTGTTTTTT. This sequence encodes CSAHHGGTGELFF. The chain links TRBV29-1 with TRBJ2-2, and the D gene may be TRBD2, 6 bases matching. The CDR3 covers 13 residues, taking in both the cysteine and the phenylalanine. The sequence is cut down to CDR3 DNA, 39 bases in frame from base 1. The germline V gene specifies SQVTM as CDR1 and ANQGSEA as CDR2. V and J lose 7 bases and 5 bases, and a span of 14 bases separates them.